This T cell receptor beta chain was identified during a study of blood T cell repertoires in COVID-19. Study details: Acute-phase and convalescent COVID-19 samples originated in the United States, Italy and Spain.

The CDR3 spans 13 residues. Looked up from germline, CDR1 is SNHLY and CDR2 is FYNNEI. Sequenced by immunoSEQ multiplex PCR; TCRdb stores in-frame clones only, minus some. The sample holds more than 150,000 clones; roughly nine tenths are singletons and the top ten take more than 3%. The rearrangement uses TRBV2 and TRBJ2-1; 7 bases fit TRBD2. Sequenced input: peripheral blood. The sequence was obtained from a woman aged 65 to 85 with acute or convalescent COVID-19. CDR3 coding DNA: TGTGCTTTCCGGGCGGGGGAATGGAATGAGCAGTTCTTC. Translated: CAFRAGEWNEQFF.